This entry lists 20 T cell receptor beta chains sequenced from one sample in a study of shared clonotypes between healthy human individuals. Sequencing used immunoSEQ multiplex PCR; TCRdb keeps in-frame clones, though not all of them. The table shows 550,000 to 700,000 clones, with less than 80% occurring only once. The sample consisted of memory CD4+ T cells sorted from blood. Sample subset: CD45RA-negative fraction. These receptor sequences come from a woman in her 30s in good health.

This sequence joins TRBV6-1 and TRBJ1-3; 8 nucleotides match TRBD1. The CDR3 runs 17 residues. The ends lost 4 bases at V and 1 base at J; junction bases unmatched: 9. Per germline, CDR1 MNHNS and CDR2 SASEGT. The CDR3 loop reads CASSVGQGGESGNTIYF. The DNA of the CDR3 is TGTGCCAGCAGTGTCGGACAGGGTGGGGAGTCTGGAAACACCATATATTTT.

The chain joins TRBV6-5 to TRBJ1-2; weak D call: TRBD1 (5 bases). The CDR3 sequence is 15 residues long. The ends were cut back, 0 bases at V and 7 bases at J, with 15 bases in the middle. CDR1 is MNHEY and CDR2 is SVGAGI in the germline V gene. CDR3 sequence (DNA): TGTGCCAGCAGTTACTCGACCCAGGGTATCGGTGGCTACACCTTC. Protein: CASSYSTQGIGGYTF.

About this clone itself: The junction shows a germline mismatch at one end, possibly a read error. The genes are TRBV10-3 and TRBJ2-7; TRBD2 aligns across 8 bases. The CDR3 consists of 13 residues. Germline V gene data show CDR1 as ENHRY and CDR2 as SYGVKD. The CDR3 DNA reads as TGTGCCGTCAGCAGCGGGGGAGGGAACGAGCAGTACTTC. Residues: CAVSSGGGNEQYF.

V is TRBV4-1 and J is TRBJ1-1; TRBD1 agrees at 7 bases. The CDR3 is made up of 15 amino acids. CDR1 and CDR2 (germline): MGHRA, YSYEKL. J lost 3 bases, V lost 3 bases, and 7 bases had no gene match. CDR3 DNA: TGCGCCAGCAGCCATCTCGCCAGGGGGGACACTGAAGCTTTCTTT. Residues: CASSHLARGDTEAFF.

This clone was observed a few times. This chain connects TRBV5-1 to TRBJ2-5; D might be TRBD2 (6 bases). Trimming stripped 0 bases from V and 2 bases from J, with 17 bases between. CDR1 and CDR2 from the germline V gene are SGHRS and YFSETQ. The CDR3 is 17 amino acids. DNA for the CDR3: TGCGCCAGCAGCTTGGGTGGCTTAACCGGGGGACAAGAGACCCAGTACTTC. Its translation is CASSLGGLTGGQETQYF. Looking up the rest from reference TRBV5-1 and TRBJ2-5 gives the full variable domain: KAGVTQTPRYLIKTRGQQVTLSCSPISGHRSVSWYQQTPGQGLQFLFEYFSETQRNKGNFPGRFSGRQFSNSRSEMNVSTLELGDSALYLCASSLGGLTGGQETQYFGPGTRLLVL.

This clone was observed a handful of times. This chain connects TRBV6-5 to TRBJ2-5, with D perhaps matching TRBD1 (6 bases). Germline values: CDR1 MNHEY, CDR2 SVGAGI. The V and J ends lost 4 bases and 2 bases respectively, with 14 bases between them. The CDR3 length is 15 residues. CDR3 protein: CASSSPAGDQETQYF. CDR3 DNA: TGTGCCAGCAGTTCCCCCGCAGGGGATCAAGAGACCCAGTACTTC.

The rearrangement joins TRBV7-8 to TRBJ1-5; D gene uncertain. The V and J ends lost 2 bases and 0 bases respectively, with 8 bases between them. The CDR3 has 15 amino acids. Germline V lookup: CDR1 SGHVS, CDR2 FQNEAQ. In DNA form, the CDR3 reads TGTGCCAGCAGCTTACGGACGGATAGCAATCAGCCCCAGCATTTT. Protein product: CASSLRTDSNQPQHF.

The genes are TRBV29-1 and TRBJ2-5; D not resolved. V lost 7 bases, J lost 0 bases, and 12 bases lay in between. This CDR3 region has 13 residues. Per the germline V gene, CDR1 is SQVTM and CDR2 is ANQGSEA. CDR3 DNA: TGCAGCGGCCGTTGGGGATACCAAGAGACCCAGTACTTC. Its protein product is CSGRWGYQETQYF.

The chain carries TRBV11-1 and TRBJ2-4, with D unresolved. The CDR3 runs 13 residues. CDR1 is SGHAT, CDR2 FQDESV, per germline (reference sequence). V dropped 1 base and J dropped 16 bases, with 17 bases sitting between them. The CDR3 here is CASSLDADPTLYF. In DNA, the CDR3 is TGTGCCAGCAGCTTAGACGCGGACCCAACGCTATACTTC.

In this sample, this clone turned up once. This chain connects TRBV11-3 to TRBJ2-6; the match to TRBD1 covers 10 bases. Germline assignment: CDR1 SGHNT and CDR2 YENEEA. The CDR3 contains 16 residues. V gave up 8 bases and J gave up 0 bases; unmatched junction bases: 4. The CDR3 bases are TGTGCCAGCGGACAGGGGGATAGCTCTGGGGCCAACGTCCTGACTTTC. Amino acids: CASGQGDSSGANVLTF.

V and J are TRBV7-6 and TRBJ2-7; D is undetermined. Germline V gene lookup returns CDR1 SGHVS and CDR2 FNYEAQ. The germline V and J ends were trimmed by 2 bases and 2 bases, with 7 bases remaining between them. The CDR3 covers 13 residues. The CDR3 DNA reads TGTGCCAGCAGCTTAAGAGGCGCCTACGAGCAGTACTTC. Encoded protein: CASSLRGAYEQYF.

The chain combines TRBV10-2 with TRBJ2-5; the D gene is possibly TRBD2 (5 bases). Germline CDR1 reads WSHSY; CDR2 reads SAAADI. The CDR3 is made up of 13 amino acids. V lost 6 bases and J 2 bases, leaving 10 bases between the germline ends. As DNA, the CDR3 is TGCGCCAGCAGGAGGACTCAGCAAGAGACCCAGTACTTC. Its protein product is CASRRTQQETQYF.

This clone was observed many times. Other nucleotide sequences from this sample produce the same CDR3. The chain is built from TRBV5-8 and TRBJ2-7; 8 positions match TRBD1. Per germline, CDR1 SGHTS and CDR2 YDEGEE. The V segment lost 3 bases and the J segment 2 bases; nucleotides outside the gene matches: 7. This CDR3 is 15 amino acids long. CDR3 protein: CASSYWTGNTYEQYF. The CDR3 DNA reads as TGTGCCAGCAGCTACTGGACAGGGAACACCTACGAGCAGTACTTC.

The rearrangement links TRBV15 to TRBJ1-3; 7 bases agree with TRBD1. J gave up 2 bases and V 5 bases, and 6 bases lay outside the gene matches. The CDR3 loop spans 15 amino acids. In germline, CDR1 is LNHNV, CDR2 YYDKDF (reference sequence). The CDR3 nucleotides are TGTGCCACCAGCGGAAGGACAGGTCCTGGAAACACCATATATTTT. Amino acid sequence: CATSGRTGPGNTIYF.

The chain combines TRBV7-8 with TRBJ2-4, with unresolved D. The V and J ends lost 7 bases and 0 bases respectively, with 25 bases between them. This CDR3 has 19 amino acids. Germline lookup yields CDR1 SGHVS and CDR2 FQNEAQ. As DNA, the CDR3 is TGTGCCAGCATTCCGATGGCGGCCGATGTGGGTGTAGCCAAAAACATTCAGTACTTC. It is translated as CASIPMAADVGVAKNIQYF.

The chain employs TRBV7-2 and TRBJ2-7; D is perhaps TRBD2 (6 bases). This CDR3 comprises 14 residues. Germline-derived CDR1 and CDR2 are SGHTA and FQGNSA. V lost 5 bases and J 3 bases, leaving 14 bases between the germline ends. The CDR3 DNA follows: TGTGCCAGCAGCCAAGGGACTGGGTACTACGAGCAGTACTTC. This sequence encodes CASSQGTGYYEQYF.

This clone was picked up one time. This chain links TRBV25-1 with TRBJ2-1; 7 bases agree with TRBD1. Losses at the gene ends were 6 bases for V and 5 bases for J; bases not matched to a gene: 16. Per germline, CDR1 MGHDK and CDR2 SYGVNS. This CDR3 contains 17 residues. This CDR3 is CASSDSDTGDLHNEQFF. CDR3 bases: TGTGCCAGCAGCGATTCCGATACAGGGGATCTCCACAATGAGCAGTTCTTC.

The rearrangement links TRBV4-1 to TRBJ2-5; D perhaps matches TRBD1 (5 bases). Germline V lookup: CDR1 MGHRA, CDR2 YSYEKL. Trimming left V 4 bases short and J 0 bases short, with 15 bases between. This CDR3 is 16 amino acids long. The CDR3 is CASSPQPDRNQETQYF. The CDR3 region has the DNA TGCGCCAGCAGCCCCCAACCCGACAGAAACCAAGAGACCCAGTACTTC.

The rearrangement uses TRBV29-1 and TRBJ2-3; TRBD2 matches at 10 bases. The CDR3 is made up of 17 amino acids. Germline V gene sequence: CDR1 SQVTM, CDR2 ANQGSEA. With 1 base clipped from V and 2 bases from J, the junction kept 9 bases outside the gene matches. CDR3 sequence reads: CSVEGQAGGRATDTQYF. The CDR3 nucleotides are TGCAGCGTTGAAGGACAAGCGGGAGGGCGAGCCACAGATACGCAGTATTTT.

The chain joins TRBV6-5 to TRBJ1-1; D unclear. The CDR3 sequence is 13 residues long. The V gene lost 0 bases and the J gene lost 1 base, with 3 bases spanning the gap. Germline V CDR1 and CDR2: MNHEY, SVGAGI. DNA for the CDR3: TGTGCCAGCAGTTACTCCCAGAACACTGAAGCTTTCTTT. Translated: CASSYSQNTEAFF.